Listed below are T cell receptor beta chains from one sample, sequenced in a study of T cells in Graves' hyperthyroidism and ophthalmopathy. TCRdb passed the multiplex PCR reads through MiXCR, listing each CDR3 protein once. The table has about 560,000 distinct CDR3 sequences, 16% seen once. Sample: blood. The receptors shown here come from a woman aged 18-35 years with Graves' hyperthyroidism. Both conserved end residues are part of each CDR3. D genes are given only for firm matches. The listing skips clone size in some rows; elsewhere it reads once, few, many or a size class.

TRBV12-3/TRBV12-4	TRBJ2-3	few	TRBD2	TGTGCCAGCTCTTTACTGACTAGCGGGGGAAGAGAAGATACGCAGTATTTT	CASSLLTSGGREDTQYF
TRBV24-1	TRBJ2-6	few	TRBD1	TGTGCCACCAGTGATCCCCGACAGGGGCTGGCTGGGGCCAACGTCCTGACTTTC	CATSDPRQGLAGANVLTF
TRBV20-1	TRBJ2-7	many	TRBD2	TGCAGTGCTCCTAGGGGGGGGGCTAGCGGGAAATTGGAGCAGTACTTC	CSAPRGGASGKLEQYF
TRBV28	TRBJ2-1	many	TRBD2	TGTGCCAGCAGATCTATAGCGGGAGCTAGCTCCTACAATGAGCAGTTCTTC	CASRSIAGASSYNEQFF
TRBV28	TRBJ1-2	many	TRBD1	TGTGCCAGCACCTGGACAGGCGACAGCTATGGCTACACCTTC	CASTWTGDSYGYTF
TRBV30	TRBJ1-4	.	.	TGTGCCTGGAGTGTACAGTCCGGAACTAATGAAAAACTGTTTTTT	CAWSVQSGTNEKLFF
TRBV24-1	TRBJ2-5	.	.	TGTGCCACCAGTCCAGCGGCTAGCGGCCAGAAGGGGGCCCAGTACTTC	CATSPAASGQKGAQYF
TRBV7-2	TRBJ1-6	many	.	TGTGCCAGCAGCTTAGGAAGGGGGGGGCCCCTTAATTCACCCCTCCACTTT	CASSLGRGGPLNSPLHF
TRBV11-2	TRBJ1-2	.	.	TGTGCCAGCAGCTTGGTGGCAGGAGTGGGCGGCTACACCTTC	CASSLVAGVGGYTF
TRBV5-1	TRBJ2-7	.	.	TGCGCCAGCAGCCCTATGCCAGAGCTCGAGCAGTACTTC	CASSPMPELEQYF
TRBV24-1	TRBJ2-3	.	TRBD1	TGTGCCACCAGTACCCCGCAGGGGGCGAAAGATACGCAGTATTTT	CATSTPQGAKDTQYF
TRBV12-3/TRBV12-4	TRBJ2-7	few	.	TGTGCCAGCAGTTTAGCCCCGGGGCCAGTTTACTTC	CASSLAPGPVYF
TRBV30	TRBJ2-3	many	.	TGTGCCTCCACGGGGGGCCTCGGTCCAGATACGCAGTATTTT	CASTGGLGPDTQYF
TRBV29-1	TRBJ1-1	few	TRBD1	TGCAGCACTCGACAGGGCATCGACACTGAAGCTTTCTTT	CSTRQGIDTEAFF
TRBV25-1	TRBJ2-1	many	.	TGTGCCACCCTAGATAACTACAATGAGCAGTTCTTC	CATLDNYNEQFF
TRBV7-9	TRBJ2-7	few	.	TGTGCCAGCAGCTCCGGCCGAGGCCACGAGCAGTACTTC	CASSSGRGHEQYF
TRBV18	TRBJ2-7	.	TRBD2	TGTGCCGGCTCGTCGACATCTAGCGGATCACCCTCCTACGAGCAGTACTTC	CAGSSTSSGSPSYEQYF
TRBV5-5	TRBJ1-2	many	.	TGTGCCAGCAGCTTGGTTGGAGGAGCTTATGGCTACACCTTC	CASSLVGGAYGYTF
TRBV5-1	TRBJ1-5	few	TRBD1	TGCGCCAGCAGCCCCGGCCCGGGACAGGGAATTCAGCCCCAGCATTTT	CASSPGPGQGIQPQHF
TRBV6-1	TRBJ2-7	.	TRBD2	TGTGCCAGCAGCTTGCTTGGCGGGGGGGCGGGGGAGCAGTACTTC	CASSLLGGGAGEQYF
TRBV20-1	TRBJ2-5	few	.	TGCAGTGCTAAGGACTATCGAGAGACCCAGTACTTC	CSAKDYRETQYF
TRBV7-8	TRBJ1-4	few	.	TGTGCCAGCTCACCAGCGGGGAGTGATGAAAAACTGTTTTTT	CASSPAGSDEKLFF
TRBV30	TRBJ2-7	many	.	TGTGCCTGGAGTAAGACATTTTGGAGCTACGAGCAGTACTTC	CAWSKTFWSYEQYF
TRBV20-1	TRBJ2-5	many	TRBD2	TGCAGTGCTAGCCTCCTACGGGACTATGGGGAGACCCAGTACTTC	CSASLLRDYGETQYF
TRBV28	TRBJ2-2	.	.	TGTGCCAGCAGTTTATCGGGAGAGGACACCGGGGAGCTGTTTTTT	CASSLSGEDTGELFF